This passage covers 13 T cell receptor beta chains from one sample sequenced in a study of T cells in Graves' hyperthyroidism and ophthalmopathy. From RNA transcripts, TCR beta CDR3 regions were amplified. TCR CDR3 regions were first amplified by RT-PCR with HTBI primers. TCRdb fed the multiplex PCR reads into MiXCR, producing one record per CDR3 protein. The profile covers some 500,000 distinct CDR3 sequences, with approximately 15% appearing a single time and around a sixth taken by the ten largest. The sample was blood. The source is a woman between 18 and 29 years old with Graves' hyperthyroidism.

This clonotype has at least ten counts. This CDR3 is CASSQDQGDRAYEQYF. The CDR3 DNA sequence: TGTGCCAGCAGCCAAGATCAAGGGGACAGGGCCTACGAGCAGTACTTC. This rearrangement joins TRBV4-2 to TRBJ2-7; 9 bases fit TRBD1. This CDR3 contains 16 residues. CDR1 LGHNA and CDR2 YNFKEQ come from the germline V gene. V lost 0 bases and J lost 2; bases outside the gene matches: 5.

V usage is TRBV7-6 and J usage is TRBJ2-2, with a tentative D call TRBD2 (5 bases). V was clipped by 4 bases and J by 0 bases, with 15 bases between them. Germline CDR1 reads SGHVS; CDR2 reads FNYEAQ. The CDR3 is made up of 17 amino acids. CDR3 region: CASSSPVEGTNTGELFF. For the CDR3, the DNA is TGTGCCAGCAGCTCCCCGGTTGAGGGTACGAACACCGGGGAGCTGTTTTTT.

The V and J genes are TRBV3-1 and TRBJ1-1; D is ambiguous. CDR3 length equals 13 residues. V was trimmed by 0 bases and J by 8 bases, leaving 10 bases between them. Germline-derived CDR1 and CDR2 are LGHDT and YNNKEL (reference sequence). The CDR3 here is CASSQDRGIEAFF. DNA of the CDR3: TGTGCCAGCAGCCAAGATCGGGGAATAGAAGCTTTCTTT.

This clonotype has at least ten counts. This chain links TRBV6-1 with TRBJ2-3; possible D gene TRBD2, 6 bases. The germline CDR1 and CDR2 sequences are MNHNS and SASEGT. The length of the CDR3 is 15 residues. V was pared by 7 bases and J by 2 bases, with 16 bases between. The CDR3 loop reads CASNIYSGHTDTQYF. DNA of the CDR3: TGTGCCAGCAATATATATAGCGGACACACAGATACGCAGTATTTT.

The chain carries TRBV7-2 and TRBJ2-3; 11 bases match TRBD2. The germline CDR1 and CDR2 sequences are SGHTA and FQGNSA. V lost 4 bases, J lost 5 bases, and 8 bases stayed unmatched. CDR3 length equals 16 residues. DNA of the CDR3: TGTGCCAGCAGCTCCCTTAGCGGGAGGGCCGGAGATACGCAGTATTTT. Its protein is CASSSLSGRAGDTQYF.

The J gene is TRBJ2-3, the V gene TRBV3-1; 8 nucleotides align to TRBD2. Germline V CDR1 and CDR2: LGHDT, YNNKEL (reference sequence). The CDR3 runs to 17 residues. Trimming cost V 4 bases and J 5 bases; bases outside gene matches: 14. Here the CDR3 DNA reads TGTGCCAGCAGCCCCGCTCGGAGGGAAAGCGGGAGAGATACGCAGTATTTT. Its protein is CASSPARRESGRDTQYF.

This clonotype was counted many times. This chain uses TRBV6-6 with TRBJ1-6, with a possible D match to TRBD1 (6 bases). Looked up from germline, CDR1 is MNHNY and CDR2 is SVGAGI (reference sequence). V dropped 0 bases and J dropped 7 bases, with 13 bases sitting between them. The CDR3 is made up of 16 amino acids. The CDR3 region is CASSYSGRGGNSPLHF. CDR3 DNA sequence: TGTGCCAGCAGTTACTCAGGCAGGGGCGGCAATTCACCCCTCCACTTT.

This clonotype has at least ten counts. This sequence joins TRBV6-5 and TRBJ2-3, with 7 nucleotides matching TRBD2. The CDR3 has 15 residues. V was clipped by 2 bases and J by 4 bases; unmatched bases: 6. The V gene's germline CDR1 is MNHEY and CDR2 SVGAGI. DNA for the CDR3: TGTGCCAGCAGTTACGTCGCGGGAGAGGCAGATACGCAGTATTTT. Amino acid sequence: CASSYVAGEADTQYF.

This clonotype has a handful of counts. The chain recombines TRBV5-5 with TRBJ2-3, with a weak D call TRBD2 (6 bases). CDR1 is SGHKS and CDR2 is YYEKEE in the germline V gene (reference sequence). Trimming shortened V by 4 bases and J by 6 bases, and 12 bases separated the two germline ends. This CDR3 spans 13 amino acids. CDR3 DNA: TGTGCCAGCAGCCCCCCGGGGGTGGATACGCAGTATTTT. It translates to CASSPPGVDTQYF.

This clonotype came up many times. Here the CDR3 reads CASSVARETSPLHF. CDR3 nucleotide sequence: TGTGCCAGCAGCGTAGCCCGTGAGACCTCACCCCTCCACTTT. The chain carries TRBV9 and TRBJ1-6; D is unresolved. The V gene's germline CDR1 is SGDLS and CDR2 YYNGEE. The V and J ends lost 0 bases and 10 bases respectively, with 11 bases between them. The CDR3 is 14 residues long.

This clonotype occurred many times. This rearrangement joins TRBV2 to TRBJ2-1, with 10 bases matching TRBD1. Germline CDR1 and CDR2: SNHLY and FYNNEI. The V gene end was trimmed by 6 bases and the J gene end by 4 bases; junction bases not matched to a gene: 6. The CDR3 is made up of 15 amino acids. The CDR3, as DNA: TGTGCCAGCAGGGGAGACAGGGGGCCTTACAATGAGCAGTTCTTC. Translated, it gives CASRGDRGPYNEQFF.

This clonotype was detected only a few times. This chain connects TRBV13 to TRBJ2-1; 7 bases map to TRBD1. The length of the CDR3 is 14 residues. V was clipped by 1 base and J by 6 bases; unmatched bases: 3. CDR1 is PRHDT, CDR2 FYEKMQ, per germline (reference sequence). The CDR3 DNA is TGTGCCAGCAGCTTAGTAGGGACAGTCAATGAGCAGTTCTTC. It yields the protein CASSLVGTVNEQFF.

In its sample, this clonotype was seen a few times. The V call is TRBV7-9, the J call TRBJ2-3, with 11 positions matching TRBD2. This CDR3 is built from 16 residues. J was trimmed by 1 base and V by 5 bases; bases with no gene match: 5. Germline V gene data show CDR1 as SEHNR and CDR2 as FQNEAQ (reference sequence). CDR3 coding DNA: TGTGCCAGCAGCGTTGGGACTAGCGGCCGCACAGATACGCAGTATTTT. This translates into CASSVGTSGRTDTQYF.